Presented here are 28 T cell receptor beta chains from one specimen sequenced in a study of T cells expressing NK-cell markers. After re-calling the 5' RACE reads, TCRdb lists one entry per CDR3 protein, DNA absent. This listing includes roughly 280,000 distinct CDR3 sequences. The sequenced sample was blood T cells: a sorted CD56 or NKG2C T cell subset, CD4+ or CD8+ T cells, or bulk PBMC T cells (not recorded which). Receptors originate from a man between 18 and 35 years old in good health.

This chain connects TRBV12-3 or TRBV12-4 to TRBJ1-4; as DNA is missing, the TRBD1 call by TCRdb cannot be tested. CDR3 length equals 16 residues. The CDR3 loop reads CASRIGHPGPNEKLFF.

The chain is built from TRBV20-1 and TRBJ2-5; TCRdb's D call of TRBD1 is untestable without DNA. Germline assignment: CDR1 DFQATT and CDR2 SNEGSKA (reference sequence). The CDR3 consists of 14 residues. The CDR3 protein is CSARPGQGRETQYF.

V usage is TRBV3-1 and J usage is TRBJ2-7. The length of the CDR3 is 14 residues. Germline assignment: CDR1 LGHDT and CDR2 YNNKEL (reference sequence). CDR3 sequence: CASSQEGFNYEQYF.

This chain joins TRBV4-2 and TRBJ2-6; absent DNA, TCRdb's TRBD2 call cannot be checked. The CDR3 consists of 20 residues. The germline gives CDR1 LGHNA, CDR2 YNFKEQ. CDR3 sequence: CASSRIIRTSGISGANVLTF.

The chain combines TRBV20-1 with TRBJ2-1; as DNA is missing, the TRBD2 call by TCRdb cannot be tested. The CDR3 contains 15 residues. Germline CDR1 and CDR2: DFQATT and SNEGSKA (reference sequence). CDR3 in amino acids: CSAQIPGLVYNEQFF.

The chain combines TRBV7-6 with TRBJ1-3. CDR3 length: 15 residues. Looked up from germline, CDR1 is SGHVS and CDR2 is FNYEAQ. The CDR3 is CASSFQQSSGNTIYF.

The J gene is TRBJ2-7, the V gene TRBV20-1; no DNA is available, so the TRBD2 call from TCRdb remains unchecked. Germline loops: CDR1 DFQATT, CDR2 SNEGSKA (reference sequence). The CDR3 totals 12 residues. CDR3 region: CSGIAARYEQYF.

This chain connects TRBV29-1 to TRBJ2-3; TCRdb lists TRBD2, though no DNA is available to test this call. The CDR3 has 14 residues. The germline CDR1 and CDR2 sequences are SQVTM and ANQGSEA. The CDR3 spells CSVGGLAGLDTQYF.

V usage is TRBV29-1 and J usage is TRBJ2-5; TCRdb's D gene call, TRBD1, goes unchecked for lack of DNA. The germline V gene has CDR1 SQVTM and CDR2 ANQGSEA. This CDR3 is 15 amino acids long. The chain's CDR3 is CSLRTRGPHQETQYF.

This CDR3 is CASSSYRGGRTDTQYF. The V call is TRBV13, the J call TRBJ2-3; there is no DNA to check the TCRdb D call of TRBD1. The CDR3 is 16 residues long. Germline V gene data show CDR1 as PRHDT and CDR2 as FYEKMQ (reference sequence).

This chain connects TRBV28 to TRBJ2-7; TCRdb lists TRBD2, though no DNA is available to test this call. The CDR3 sequence is 14 residues long. The germline CDR1 and CDR2 sequences are MDHEN and SYDVKM. CDR3 in amino acids: CASSLGLPPYEQYF.

The chain is built from TRBV18 and TRBJ2-7; TCRdb returns TRBD2, unconfirmable since there is no DNA. This CDR3 is 16 amino acids long. Germline V CDR1 and CDR2: KGHSH, LQKENI. The CDR3 loop is CASSPLTGTSGYEQYF.

J is TRBJ1-1 and V is TRBV20-1. CDR3 length: 11 residues. Germline CDR1 and CDR2: DFQATT and SNEGSKA (reference sequence). The CDR3 loop is CSVPGKSEAFF.

The J gene is TRBJ2-1, the V gene TRBV18; no DNA is available, so the TRBD1 call from TCRdb remains unchecked. Germline lookup yields CDR1 KGHSH and CDR2 LQKENI. This CDR3 has 17 amino acids. Here the CDR3 reads CASRSKGTGAPWHEQFF.

V and J are TRBV5-6 and TRBJ2-2; TCRdb indicates TRBD1, and absent DNA this call remains unverified. Germline assignment: CDR1 SGHDT and CDR2 YYEEEE. The CDR3 runs to 17 residues. The CDR3 protein is CASSLERQGSRTGELFF.

V gene TRBV7-3 combines with J gene TRBJ2-7; TCRdb returns TRBD1, unconfirmable since there is no DNA. CDR1 SGHTA and CDR2 FQGTGA come from the germline V gene. This CDR3 contains 14 residues. CDR3 sequence: CASSPHREIGEQYF.

The V gene is TRBV11-1, the J gene TRBJ2-7. Germline V gene data show CDR1 as SGHAT and CDR2 as FQDESV (reference sequence). The CDR3 extends over 13 amino acids. CDR3 protein: CASRGGNTYEQYF.

The V and J genes are TRBV20-1 and TRBJ2-7. CDR3 length: 11 amino acids. In germline, CDR1 is DFQATT, CDR2 SNEGSKA (reference sequence). The CDR3: CRAADSYEQYF.

The chain recombines TRBV12-3 or TRBV12-4 with TRBJ1-4; TCRdb outputs TRBD1, but without DNA this stays unchecked. This CDR3 contains 16 residues. The CDR3 sequence is CASSLIQGLEREKLFF.

The CDR3: CASSISGRDLSYNEQFF. This chain links TRBV5-1 with TRBJ2-1; there is no DNA to check the TCRdb D call of TRBD2. The V gene's germline CDR1 is SGHRS and CDR2 YFSETQ. This CDR3 comprises 17 residues. Together with reference TRBV5-1 and TRBJ2-1, the CDR3 gives the full variable domain: KAGVTQTPRYLIKTRGQQVTLSCSPISGHRSVSWYQQTPGQGLQFLFEYFSETQRNKGNFPGRFSGRQFSNSRSEMNVSTLELGDSALYLCASSISGRDLSYNEQFFGPGTRLTVL.

V usage is TRBV7-2 and J usage is TRBJ2-5; TCRdb selects TRBD2, and the lack of DNA leaves this call unchecked. The germline V gene encodes CDR1 SGHTA and CDR2 FQGNSA. The CDR3 is 16 residues long. This chain's CDR3 is CASSLRASGREETQYF.

The chain uses TRBV6-1 and TRBJ1-4; the D gene TCRdb calls, TRBD1, cannot be checked with no DNA. Germline assignment: CDR1 MNHNS and CDR2 SASEGT. CDR3 length equals 13 residues. Here the CDR3 reads CASSSGPNEKLFF.

This rearrangement joins TRBV12-3 or TRBV12-4 to TRBJ2-4. The CDR3 runs to 17 residues. CDR3 amino acids: CASSFHLRSEAKNIQYF.

V and J are TRBV12-3 or TRBV12-4 and TRBJ1-5; with no DNA, the TCRdb D assignment of TRBD1 cannot be verified. The CDR3 covers 15 residues. CDR3 sequence: CASVTGGASNQPQHF.

The gene calls are TRBV20-1 and TRBJ2-7; the D call of TRBD1 rests on TCRdb alone, since no DNA is present to check it. The CDR3 length is 16 residues. Germline CDR1 is DFQATT and CDR2 is SNEGSKA (reference sequence). The CDR3 loop reads CSASAQQDRGLDRQYF.

The CDR3 loop is CTPRGGSRDEQFF. This sequence joins TRBV20-1 and TRBJ2-1; TCRdb lists TRBD2, though no DNA is available to test this call. CDR3 size: 13 residues. Germline CDR1 is DFQATT and CDR2 is SNEGSKA (reference sequence).

CDR3 loop: CATTPRQGSSYEQYF. The chain links TRBV6-5 to TRBJ2-7; TCRdb outputs TRBD1, but without DNA this stays unchecked. This CDR3 has 15 residues. Per the germline V gene, CDR1 is MNHEY and CDR2 is SVGAGI.

This rearrangement joins TRBV5-1 to TRBJ2-5; TCRdb's assignment of TRBD1 cannot be checked, as there is no DNA. The germline V gene encodes CDR1 SGHRS and CDR2 YFSETQ. CDR3 length: 15 residues. CDR3 in amino acids: CASSWAGTGQETQYF.